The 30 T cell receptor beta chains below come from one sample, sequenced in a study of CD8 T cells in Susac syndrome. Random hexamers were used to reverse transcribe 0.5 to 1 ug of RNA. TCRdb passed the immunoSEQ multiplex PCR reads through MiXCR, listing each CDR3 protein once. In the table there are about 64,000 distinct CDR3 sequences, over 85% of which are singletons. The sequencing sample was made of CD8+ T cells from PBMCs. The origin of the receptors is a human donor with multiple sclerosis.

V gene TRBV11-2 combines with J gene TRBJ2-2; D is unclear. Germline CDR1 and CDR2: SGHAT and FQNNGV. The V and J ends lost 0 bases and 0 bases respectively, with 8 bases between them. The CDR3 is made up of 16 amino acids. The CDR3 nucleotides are TGTGCCAGCAGCTTAGATCATACTCCGAACACCGGGGAGCTGTTTTTT. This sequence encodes CASSLDHTPNTGELFF. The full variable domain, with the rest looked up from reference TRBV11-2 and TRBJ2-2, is EAGVAQSPRYKIIEKRQSVAFWCNPISGHATLYWYQQILGQGPKLLIQFQNNGVVDDSQLPKDRFSAERLKGVDSTLKIQPAKLEDSAVYLCASSLDHTPNTGELFFGEGSRLTVL.

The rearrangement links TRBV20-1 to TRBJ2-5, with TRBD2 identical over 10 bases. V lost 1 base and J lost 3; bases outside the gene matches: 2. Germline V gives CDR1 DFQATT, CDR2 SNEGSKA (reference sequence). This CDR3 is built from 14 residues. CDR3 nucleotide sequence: TGCAGTGCTAGAGGGCTAGCGGGGGAAGAGACCCAGTACTTC. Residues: CSARGLAGEETQYF.

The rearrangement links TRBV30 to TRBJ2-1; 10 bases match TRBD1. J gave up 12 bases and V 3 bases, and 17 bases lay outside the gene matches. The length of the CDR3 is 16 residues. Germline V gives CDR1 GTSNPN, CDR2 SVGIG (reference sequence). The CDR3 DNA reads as TGTGCCTGGAGCATCGTGAGGGACAGGGGAGTCTCAGGGCAGTTCTTC. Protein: CAWSIVRDRGVSGQFF.

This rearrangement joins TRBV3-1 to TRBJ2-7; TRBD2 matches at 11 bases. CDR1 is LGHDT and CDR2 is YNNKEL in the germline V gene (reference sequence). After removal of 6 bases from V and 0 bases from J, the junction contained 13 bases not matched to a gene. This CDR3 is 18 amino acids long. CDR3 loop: CASRYTLAGGSRSYEQYF. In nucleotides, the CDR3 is TGTGCCAGCAGGTACACCCTAGCGGGAGGATCCCGCTCCTACGAGCAGTACTTC.

CDR3 sequence reads: CIVPETDNYGYTF. The CDR3 DNA is TGCATCGTGCCAGAGACAGATAACTATGGCTACACCTTC. V and J are TRBV29-1 and TRBJ1-2; a possible D gene is TRBD1 (5 bases). The CDR3 has 13 residues. CDR1 is SQVTM and CDR2 is ANQGSEA in the germline V gene.

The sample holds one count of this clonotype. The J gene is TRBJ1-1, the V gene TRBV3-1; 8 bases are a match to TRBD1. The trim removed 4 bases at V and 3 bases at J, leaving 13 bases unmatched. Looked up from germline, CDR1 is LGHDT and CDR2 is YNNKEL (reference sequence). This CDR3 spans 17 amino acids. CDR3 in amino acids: CASSLTPPDRVYTEAFF. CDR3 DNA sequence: TGTGCCAGCAGCCTGACCCCACCGGACAGGGTGTACACTGAAGCTTTCTTT.

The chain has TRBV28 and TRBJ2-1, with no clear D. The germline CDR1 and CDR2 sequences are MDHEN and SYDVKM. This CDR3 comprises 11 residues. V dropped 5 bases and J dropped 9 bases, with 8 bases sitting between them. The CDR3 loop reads CASSPMVEQFF. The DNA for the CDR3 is TGTGCCAGCAGTCCGATGGTTGAGCAGTTCTTC.

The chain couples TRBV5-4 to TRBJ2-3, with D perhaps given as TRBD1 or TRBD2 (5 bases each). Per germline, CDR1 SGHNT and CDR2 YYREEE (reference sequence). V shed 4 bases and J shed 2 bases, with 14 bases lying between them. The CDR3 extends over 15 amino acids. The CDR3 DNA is TGTGCCAGCAGCCTTTCCGGGGCCTACACAGATACGCAGTATTTT. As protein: CASSLSGAYTDTQYF.

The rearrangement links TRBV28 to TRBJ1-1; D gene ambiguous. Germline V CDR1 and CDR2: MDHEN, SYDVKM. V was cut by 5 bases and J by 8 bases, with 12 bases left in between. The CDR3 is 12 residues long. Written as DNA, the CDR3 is TGTGCCAGCAGTACGATAGGAAAGGAAGCTTTCTTT. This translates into CASSTIGKEAFF.

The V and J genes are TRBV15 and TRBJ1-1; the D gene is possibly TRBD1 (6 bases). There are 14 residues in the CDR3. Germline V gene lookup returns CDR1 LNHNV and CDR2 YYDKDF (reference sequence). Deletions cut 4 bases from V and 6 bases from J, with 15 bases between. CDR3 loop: CATSTGTRAAEAFF. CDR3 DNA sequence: TGTGCCACCAGCACGGGGACAAGAGCTGCTGAAGCTTTCTTT.

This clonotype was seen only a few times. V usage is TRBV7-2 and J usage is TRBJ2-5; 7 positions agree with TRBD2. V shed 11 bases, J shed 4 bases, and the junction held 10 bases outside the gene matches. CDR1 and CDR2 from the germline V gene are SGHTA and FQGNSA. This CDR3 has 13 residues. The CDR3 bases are TGTGCCGGGGGGGAATCGGGATTAGAGACCCAGTACTTC. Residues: CAGGESGLETQYF.

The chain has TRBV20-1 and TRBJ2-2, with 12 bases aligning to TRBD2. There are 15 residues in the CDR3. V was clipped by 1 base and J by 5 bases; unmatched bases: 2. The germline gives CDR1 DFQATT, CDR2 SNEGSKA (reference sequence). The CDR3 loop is CSARGTSGDTGELFF. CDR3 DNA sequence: TGCAGTGCTAGAGGGACTAGCGGGGATACCGGGGAGCTGTTTTTT.

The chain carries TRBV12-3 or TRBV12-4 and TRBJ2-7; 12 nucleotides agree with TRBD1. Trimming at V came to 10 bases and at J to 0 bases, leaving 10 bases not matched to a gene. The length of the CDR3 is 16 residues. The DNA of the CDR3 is TGTGCCAAAACCGGGACAGGGGGCCTAAGCTCCTACGAGCAGTACTTC. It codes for CAKTGTGGLSSYEQYF.

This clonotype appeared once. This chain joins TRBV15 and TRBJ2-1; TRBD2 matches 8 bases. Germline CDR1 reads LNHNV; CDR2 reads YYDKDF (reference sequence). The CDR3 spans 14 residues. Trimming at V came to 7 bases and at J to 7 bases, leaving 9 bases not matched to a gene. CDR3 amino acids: CATTSGSKGNEQFF. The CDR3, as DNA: TGTGCCACCACTAGCGGGTCTAAGGGGAATGAGCAGTTCTTC.

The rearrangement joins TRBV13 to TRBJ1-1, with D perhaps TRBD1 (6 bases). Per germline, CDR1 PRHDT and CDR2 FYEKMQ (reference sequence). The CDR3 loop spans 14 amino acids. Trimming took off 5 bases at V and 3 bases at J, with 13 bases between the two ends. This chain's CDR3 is CASSNREEDTEAFF. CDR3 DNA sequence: TGTGCCAGCAGCAACAGGGAGGAGGACACTGAAGCTTTCTTT.

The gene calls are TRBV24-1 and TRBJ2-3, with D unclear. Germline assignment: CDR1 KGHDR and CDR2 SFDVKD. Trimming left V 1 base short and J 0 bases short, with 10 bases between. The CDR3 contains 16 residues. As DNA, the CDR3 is TGTGCCACCAGTGATTTTCCGGCAGGAAGCACAGATACGCAGTATTTT. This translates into CATSDFPAGSTDTQYF.

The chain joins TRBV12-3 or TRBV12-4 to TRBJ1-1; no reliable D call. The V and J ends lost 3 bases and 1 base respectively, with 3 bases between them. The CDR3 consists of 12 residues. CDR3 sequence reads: CASSFPNTEAFF. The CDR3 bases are TGTGCCAGCAGTTTCCCGAACACTGAAGCTTTCTTT.

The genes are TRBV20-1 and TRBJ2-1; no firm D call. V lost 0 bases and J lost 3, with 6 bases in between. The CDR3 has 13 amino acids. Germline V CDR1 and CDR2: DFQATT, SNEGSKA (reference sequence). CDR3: CSARDGNYNEQFF. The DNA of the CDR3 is TGCAGTGCTAGAGATGGGAACTACAATGAGCAGTTCTTC.

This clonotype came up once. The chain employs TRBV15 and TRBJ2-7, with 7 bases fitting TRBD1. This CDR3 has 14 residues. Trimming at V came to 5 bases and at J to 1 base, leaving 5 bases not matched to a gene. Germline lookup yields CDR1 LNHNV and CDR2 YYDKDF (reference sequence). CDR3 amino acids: CATSPRQGSYEQYF. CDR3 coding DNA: TGTGCCACCAGCCCCCGACAGGGATCCTACGAGCAGTACTTC.

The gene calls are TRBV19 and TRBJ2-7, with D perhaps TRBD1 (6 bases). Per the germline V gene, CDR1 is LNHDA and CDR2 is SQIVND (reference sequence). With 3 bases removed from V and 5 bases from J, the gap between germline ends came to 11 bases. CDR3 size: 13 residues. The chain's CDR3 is CASSIQGTNEQYF. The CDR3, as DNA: TGTGCCAGTAGTATTCAGGGGACCAACGAGCAGTACTTC.

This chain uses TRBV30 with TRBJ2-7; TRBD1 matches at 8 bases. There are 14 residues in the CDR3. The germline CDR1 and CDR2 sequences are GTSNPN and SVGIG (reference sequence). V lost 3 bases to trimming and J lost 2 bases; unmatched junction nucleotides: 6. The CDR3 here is CAWRTDRAAYEQYF. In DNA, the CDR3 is TGTGCCTGGAGGACGGACAGGGCAGCCTACGAGCAGTACTTC.

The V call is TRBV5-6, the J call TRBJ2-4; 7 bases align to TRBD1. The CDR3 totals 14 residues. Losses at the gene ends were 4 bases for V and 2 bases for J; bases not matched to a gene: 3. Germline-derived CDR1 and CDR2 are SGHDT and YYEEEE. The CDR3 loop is CASSPTGSKNIQYF. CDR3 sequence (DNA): TGTGCCAGCAGCCCGACAGGGTCCAAAAACATTCAGTACTTC.

In DNA, the CDR3 is TGTGCCAGCAGCCCCACCCCGGGACAGGGTGAAGAGACCCAGTACTTC. This codes for CASSPTPGQGEETQYF. The genes are TRBV7-9 and TRBJ2-5; TRBD1 aligns across 9 bases. CDR3 size: 16 residues. The junction had 10 bases not matched to a gene; V was cut back by 5 bases and J by 3 bases. Germline lookup yields CDR1 SEHNR and CDR2 FQNEAQ (reference sequence).

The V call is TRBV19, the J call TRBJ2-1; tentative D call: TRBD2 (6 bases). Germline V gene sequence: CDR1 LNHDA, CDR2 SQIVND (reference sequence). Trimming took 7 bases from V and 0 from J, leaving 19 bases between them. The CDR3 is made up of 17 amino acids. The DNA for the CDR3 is TGTGCCAGTACCCGGCTAGCGTCCTCGAGCTCCTACAATGAGCAGTTCTTC. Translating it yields CASTRLASSSSYNEQFF.

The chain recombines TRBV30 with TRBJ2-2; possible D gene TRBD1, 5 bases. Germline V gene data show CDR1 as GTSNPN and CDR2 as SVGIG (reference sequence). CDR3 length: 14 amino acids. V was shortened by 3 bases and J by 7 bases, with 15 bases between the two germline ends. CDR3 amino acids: CAWSDTGVDGELFF. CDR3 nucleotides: TGTGCCTGGAGCGATACAGGTGTGGACGGGGAGCTGTTTTTT.

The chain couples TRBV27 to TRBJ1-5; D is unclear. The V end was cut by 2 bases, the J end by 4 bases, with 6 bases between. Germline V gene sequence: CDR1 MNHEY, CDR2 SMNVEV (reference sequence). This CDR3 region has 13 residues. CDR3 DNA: TGTGCCAGCAGTTTAAGTTCAAATCAGCCCCAGCATTTT. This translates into CASSLSSNQPQHF.

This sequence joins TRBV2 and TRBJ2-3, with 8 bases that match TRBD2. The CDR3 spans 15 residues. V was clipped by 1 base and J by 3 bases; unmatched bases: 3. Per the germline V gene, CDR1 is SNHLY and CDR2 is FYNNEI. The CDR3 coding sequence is TGTGCCAGCAGTGAAGGCGGGGGGCTGACAGATACGCAGTATTTT. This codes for CASSEGGGLTDTQYF. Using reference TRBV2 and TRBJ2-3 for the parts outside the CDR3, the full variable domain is EPEVTQTPSHQVTQMGQEVILRCVPISNHLYFYWYRQILGQKVEFLVSFYNNEISEKSEIFDDQFSVERPDGSNFTLKIRSTKLEDSAMYFCASSEGGGLTDTQYFGPGTRLTVL.

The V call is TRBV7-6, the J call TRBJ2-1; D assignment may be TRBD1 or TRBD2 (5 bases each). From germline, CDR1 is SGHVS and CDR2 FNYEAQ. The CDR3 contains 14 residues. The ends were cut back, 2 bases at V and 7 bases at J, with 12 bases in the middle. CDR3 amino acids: CASSLTGLGNEQFF. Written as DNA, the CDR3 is TGTGCCAGCAGCTTAACGGGGCTAGGGAATGAGCAGTTCTTC.

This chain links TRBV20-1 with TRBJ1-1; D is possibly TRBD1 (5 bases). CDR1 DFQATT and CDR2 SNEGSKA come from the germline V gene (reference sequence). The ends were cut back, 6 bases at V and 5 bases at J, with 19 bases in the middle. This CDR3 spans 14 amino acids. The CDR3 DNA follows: TGCAGTGCGCCGGGGCCCTCTCCCTGGACTGAAGCTTTCTTT. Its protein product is CSAPGPSPWTEAFF.

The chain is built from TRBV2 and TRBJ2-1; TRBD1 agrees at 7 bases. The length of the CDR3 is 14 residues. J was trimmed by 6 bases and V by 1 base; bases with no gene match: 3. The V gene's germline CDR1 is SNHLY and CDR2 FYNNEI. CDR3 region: CASSEETGFNEQFF. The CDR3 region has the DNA TGTGCCAGCAGTGAAGAGACAGGGTTCAATGAGCAGTTCTTC.